This passage covers 27 T cell receptor beta chains from one sample sequenced in a study of shared clonotypes between healthy human individuals. Method: immunoSEQ multiplex PCR; TCRdb's copy keeps in-frame clones and lacks some. Among fewer than 2.5 million clones, approximately 93% were seen once, and the ten largest hold about 0.38%. The sequencing sample was made of naive CD4+ T cells from PBMCs. The subset is: CD45RA+ positively selected. Receptor source: a young man in good health. Some clones in this sample may be carry-over from other donors' samples.

V gene TRBV18 combines with J gene TRBJ2-3; the match to TRBD2 covers 8 bases. This CDR3 spans 17 amino acids. Germline-derived CDR1 and CDR2 are KGHSH and LQKENI. J gave up 2 bases and V 3 bases, and 10 bases lay outside the gene matches. This CDR3 is CASSPARREAFTDTQYF. In nucleotides, the CDR3 is TGTGCCAGCTCACCGGCCAGGCGGGAGGCGTTCACAGATACGCAGTATTTT.

Only a few counts were recorded for this clone. The chain uses TRBV20-1 and TRBJ1-1; no definite D call. The CDR3 totals 11 residues. The germline gives CDR1 DFQATT, CDR2 SNEGSKA (reference sequence). Trimming pared 6 bases from V and 7 bases from J, leaving 12 bases between. CDR3 sequence: CSAVPVSEAFF. The CDR3 nucleotides are TGCAGTGCCGTGCCGGTGAGTGAAGCTTTCTTT.

A single count supports this clone. The chain combines TRBV19 with TRBJ2-4; 9 positions match TRBD1. J gave up 4 bases and V 5 bases, and 6 bases lay outside the gene matches. The CDR3 consists of 15 residues. CDR1 and CDR2 (germline): LNHDA, SQIVND (reference sequence). The CDR3 here is CASSGGTGKKNIQYF. The CDR3 coding sequence is TGTGCCAGTAGTGGAGGGACAGGGAAGAAAAACATTCAGTACTTC.

The chain employs TRBV4-1 and TRBJ1-5; 8 bases are shared with TRBD1. Germline loops: CDR1 MGHRA, CDR2 YSYEKL. The CDR3 sequence is 15 residues long. Losses at the gene ends were 1 base for V and 9 bases for J; bases not matched to a gene: 8. The chain's CDR3 is CASSQVGQGKRPQHF. The CDR3 nucleotides are TGCGCCAGCAGCCAAGTCGGACAGGGAAAACGGCCCCAGCATTTT.

V usage is TRBV5-1 and J usage is TRBJ2-7; D is perhaps TRBD1 (6 bases). CDR3 length: 15 residues. Per the germline V gene, CDR1 is SGHRS and CDR2 is YFSETQ. V lost 2 bases, J lost 3 bases, and 15 bases lay in between. The CDR3 spells CASSFSGTSDYEQYF. CDR3 DNA: TGCGCCAGCAGCTTCTCGGGGACATCCGACTACGAGCAGTACTTC.

The sample holds one count of this clone. This sample includes further DNA sequences coding for the same CDR3. This chain connects TRBV7-9 to TRBJ1-4, with a weak D call TRBD1 (5 bases). The length of the CDR3 is 13 residues. V shed 2 bases and J shed 6 bases, with 7 bases lying between them. The germline V gene has CDR1 SEHNR and CDR2 FQNEAQ (reference sequence). The CDR3 DNA reads as TGTGCCAGCAGCTTATCAGGGTATGAAAAACTGTTTTTT. It yields the protein CASSLSGYEKLFF.

This sequence joins TRBV7-2 and TRBJ2-7, with 14 bases matching TRBD2. CDR1 SGHTA and CDR2 FQGNSA come from the germline V gene. The CDR3 has 16 amino acids. The V and J ends lost 5 bases and 4 bases, in that order; junction bases with no gene match: 7. CDR3 region: CASSPRTSGRQYEQYF. DNA of the CDR3: TGTGCCAGCAGCCCGCGGACTAGCGGGAGGCAATACGAGCAGTACTTC.

This rearrangement joins TRBV2 to TRBJ1-5, with 8 bases that match TRBD1. The V gene end was trimmed by 5 bases and the J gene end by 0 bases; junction bases not matched to a gene: 12. This CDR3 spans 18 amino acids. Germline loops: CDR1 SNHLY, CDR2 FYNNEI. Written as DNA, the CDR3 is TGTGCCAGCAGTCCACCGGGACAGGCGCTCTATAGCAATCAGCCCCAGCATTTT. It codes for CASSPPGQALYSNQPQHF.

The genes are TRBV28 and TRBJ2-1, with D tentatively TRBD1 or TRBD2 (5 bases each). Germline V gene lookup returns CDR1 MDHEN and CDR2 SYDVKM. The V and J ends lost 10 bases and 1 base respectively, with 8 bases between them. The CDR3 runs 12 residues. The CDR3 DNA is TGTGCCACGGGACGGTCCTACAATGAGCAGTTCTTC. Translation gives CATGRSYNEQFF. The full variable domain, rest sourced from reference TRBV28 and TRBJ2-1, is DVKVTQSSRYLVKRTGEKVFLECVQDMDHENMFWYRQDPGLGLRLIYFSYDVKMKEKGDIPEGYSVSREKKERFSLILESASTNQTSMYLCATGRSYNEQFFGPGTRLTVL.

This rearrangement joins TRBV28 to TRBJ2-7; D remains unclear. Trimming left V 5 bases short and J 4 bases short, with 15 bases between. The CDR3 runs to 14 residues. The germline V gene encodes CDR1 MDHEN and CDR2 SYDVKM. CDR3 amino acids: CASSLLGQQYEQYF. In DNA form, the CDR3 reads TGTGCCAGCAGTCTTCTAGGCCAACAGTACGAGCAGTACTTC.

As concerns this clone: The same CDR3 arises from other DNA sequences in this sample as well. The chain has TRBV29-1 and TRBJ2-5; D is ambiguous. The CDR3 has 12 amino acids. The germline V and J ends were trimmed by 2 bases and 2 bases, with 6 bases remaining between them. Germline CDR1 reads SQVTM; CDR2 reads ANQGSEA. The CDR3 region is CSVEPGQETQYF. The CDR3 nucleotides read TGCAGCGTTGAACCCGGGCAAGAGACCCAGTACTTC. Full variable domain (outside the CDR3, taken from reference TRBV29-1 and TRBJ2-5): SAVISQKPSRDICQRGTSLTIQCQVDSQVTMMFWYRQQPGQSLTLIATANQGSEATYESGFVIDKFPISRPNLTFSTLTVSNMSPEDSSIYLCSVEPGQETQYFGPGTRLLVL.

As concerns this clone: The conserved closing phenylalanine or tryptophan is absent in this CDR3, likely reflecting a read error. The DNA is omitted, as the CDR3 cannot be located on it reliably, and the CDR3 follows TCRdb's listing. The chain couples TRBV4-2 to TRBJ1-1; the table's TRBD1 call for D was not verified on the DNA. The CDR3 comprises 12 residues, both ends counted. CDR1 and CDR2 (germline): LGHNA, YNFKEQ. CDR3 loop: CASSQQGQYPFV.

The chain links TRBV28 to TRBJ2-2, with a possible D match to TRBD1 (5 bases). The CDR3 sequence is 17 residues long. Between the trimmed V and J ends, which lost 2 bases and 1 base, there was a span of 14 bases. Germline loops: CDR1 MDHEN, CDR2 SYDVKM. CDR3 bases: TGTGCCAGCAGTTTACGAGACAGAAGAAAGAACACCGGGGAGCTGTTTTTT. Residues: CASSLRDRRKNTGELFF.

The V gene is TRBV6-5, the J gene TRBJ1-2; 9 nucleotides align to TRBD1. The CDR3 length is 13 residues. Trimming at V came to 6 bases and at J to 7 bases, leaving 6 bases not matched to a gene. Germline V lookup: CDR1 MNHEY, CDR2 SVGAGI. The CDR3 loop reads CASSPGTGTGYTF. DNA for the CDR3: TGTGCCAGCAGCCCCGGGACAGGGACTGGCTACACCTTC.

The table lists this clone with a few counts. V gene TRBV4-1 combines with J gene TRBJ2-5; 7 nucleotides match TRBD1. Trimming removed 0 bases from V and 4 bases from J; junction bases left unmatched: 8. CDR1 and CDR2 (germline): MGHRA, YSYEKL. The CDR3 is made up of 16 amino acids. CDR3 sequence: CASSQDQPGGRETQYF. CDR3 bases: TGCGCCAGCAGCCAAGATCAGCCAGGGGGTAGAGAGACCCAGTACTTC.

V usage is TRBV7-2 and J usage is TRBJ1-1; D perhaps matches TRBD1 (6 bases). This CDR3 is built from 17 residues. Between the trimmed V and J ends, which lost 0 bases and 4 bases, there was a span of 18 bases. Per the germline V gene, CDR1 is SGHTA and CDR2 is FQGNSA. The CDR3 loop is CASSLAFSQGQSTEAFF. CDR3 coding DNA: TGTGCCAGCAGCTTAGCGTTCTCGCAGGGGCAGTCCACTGAAGCTTTCTTT.

Of note for this clone: At the DNA level, this CDR3 is encoded by other sequences in the same sample as well. The rearrangement joins TRBV2 to TRBJ1-3; D remains unclear. The CDR3 spans 12 residues. The germline V gene has CDR1 SNHLY and CDR2 FYNNEI. Trimming pared 8 bases from V and 2 bases from J, leaving 7 bases between. CDR3 loop: CASSGPGNTIYF. In DNA, the CDR3 is TGTGCCAGCTCTGGCCCTGGAAACACCATATATTTT.

This chain joins TRBV28 and TRBJ2-1; D perhaps matches TRBD2 (6 bases). The V gene lost 6 bases and the J gene lost 0 bases, with 18 bases spanning the gap. The CDR3 extends over 17 amino acids. Germline assignment: CDR1 MDHEN and CDR2 SYDVKM. CDR3 in amino acids: CASRPGGAASSYNEQFF. The CDR3 coding sequence is TGTGCCAGCAGGCCCGGGGGTGCGGCTAGCTCCTACAATGAGCAGTTCTTC.

V is TRBV4-1 and J is TRBJ2-1; maybe TRBD2 (6 bases). The germline V and J ends were trimmed by 5 bases and 5 bases, with 31 bases remaining between them. Germline lookup yields CDR1 MGHRA and CDR2 YSYEKL. This CDR3 comprises 20 residues. CDR3 nucleotide sequence: TGCGCCAGCAGCATTGCTAGCCTCGCGGGAACCAAGGGGTCGCACAATGAGCAGTTCTTC. It yields the protein CASSIASLAGTKGSHNEQFF.

The rearrangement joins TRBV30 to TRBJ2-3; TRBD2 matches at 7 bases. V trimming: 1 base; J trimming: 7 bases; junction bases outside the gene matches: 11. This CDR3 is 15 amino acids long. Germline-derived CDR1 and CDR2 are GTSNPN and SVGIG (reference sequence). The DNA for the CDR3 is TGTGCCTGGAGTGGCGCTAGCGGTCTGCCTCATACGCAGTATTTT. Amino acids: CAWSGASGLPHTQYF.

The V gene is TRBV5-8, the J gene TRBJ1-5, with D possibly TRBD1 on 5 matching bases. V lost 0 bases, J lost 4 bases, and 14 bases lay in between. Germline CDR1 and CDR2: SGHTS and YDEGEE. There are 16 residues in the CDR3. The DNA for the CDR3 is TGTGCCAGCAGCTTGGTCCTCTGGGGGGGGAATCAGCCCCAGCATTTT. Its protein product is CASSLVLWGGNQPQHF.

The chain uses TRBV28 and TRBJ1-2; D is perhaps TRBD1 (5 bases). The CDR3 loop spans 17 amino acids. The V end lost 1 base, the J end lost 8 bases, and 23 bases lay between the germline ends. The germline V gene has CDR1 MDHEN and CDR2 SYDVKM. The CDR3 sequence: CASSLLAAQGAPRGYTF. The CDR3 nucleotides read TGTGCCAGCAGTTTATTGGCCGCCCAGGGAGCCCCACGGGGCTACACCTTC.

The chain links TRBV2 to TRBJ1-3; D possibly corresponds to TRBD1 (6 bases). The V end was cut by 3 bases, the J end by 0 bases, with 12 bases between. Per germline, CDR1 SNHLY and CDR2 FYNNEI. This CDR3 has 16 residues. The CDR3 protein is CASSEPRTDSGNTIYF. CDR3 nucleotides: TGTGCCAGCAGTGAGCCTCGGACAGACTCTGGAAACACCATATATTTT.

In the case of this clone: One end of the junction varies from germline; a read error may be responsible. V gene TRBV19 combines with J gene TRBJ1-5, with D maybe TRBD1 (6 bases). The length of the CDR3 is 12 residues. CDR1 and CDR2 (germline): LNHDA, SQIVND (reference sequence). The CDR3 is CASSIVNGQPSF. For the CDR3, the DNA is TGTGCCAGTAGTATCGTCAACGGACAGCCTTCTTTT. The full variable domain, in which reference TRBV19 and TRBJ1-5 provide the parts outside the CDR3, is DGGITQSPKYLFRKEGQNVTLSCEQNLNHDAMYWYRQDPGQGLRLIYYSQIVNDFQKGDIAEGYSVSREKKESFPLTVTSAQKNPTAFYLCASSIVNGQPSFGDGTRLSIL.

The chain couples TRBV6-1 to TRBJ1-1; D gene ambiguous. The CDR3 loop spans 12 amino acids. Germline V gene sequence: CDR1 MNHNS, CDR2 SASEGT. With 6 bases removed from V and 6 bases from J, the gap between germline ends came to 11 bases. CDR3 coding DNA: TGTGCCAGCAGAACCCCCGTTTCTGAAGCTTTCTTT. Residues: CASRTPVSEAFF.

V and J are TRBV28 and TRBJ1-1; unclear D gene. The germline V gene has CDR1 MDHEN and CDR2 SYDVKM. With 6 bases removed from V and 6 bases from J, the gap between germline ends came to 17 bases. The length of the CDR3 is 14 residues. CDR3 amino acids: CASRSRPQDPEAFF. The DNA for the CDR3 is TGTGCCAGCAGATCGAGACCCCAAGACCCTGAAGCTTTCTTT.

The chain uses TRBV28 and TRBJ2-5; weak D call: TRBD2 (6 bases). CDR3 length: 14 residues. The ends were cut back, 5 bases at V and 5 bases at J, with 15 bases in the middle. Looked up from germline, CDR1 is MDHEN and CDR2 is SYDVKM. The CDR3 region is CASSPGPGAETQYF. The CDR3 DNA follows: TGTGCCAGCAGTCCGGGACCGGGAGCGGAGACCCAGTACTTC.